The source of this T cell receptor (beta chain) is a study of T-cell reconstitution after alpha-beta-depleted transplantation in children. The study, taken as a whole, reports: At the one-year point after transplant, T-cell counts and TCRbeta diversity were found to come mostly from T cells that had been newly produced. About two months after transplant, alpha-beta T cells reportedly came from several hundred expanded graft clones.

The germline V gene has CDR1 MGHRA and CDR2 YSYEKL. V was shortened by 4 bases and J by 2 bases, with 17 bases between the two germline ends. The CDR3 sequence is 16 residues long. Preparing the TCRbeta library involved the use of unique molecular identifiers. TCRdb ran MiXCR on the PCR reads and lists one entry per CDR3 protein. The sample records around 440,000 distinct CDR3 sequences, about 17% being singletons. With regard to this clonotype: Its target is not known.

V usage is TRBV4-1 and J usage is TRBJ2-5; perhaps TRBD1 as D (6 bases). The sequence was collected from a boy in the first two years of life who had a stem cell transplant for Wiskott-Aldrich syndrome, so the T cells may come from the graft donor. This sample comprised PBMCs, mostly from graft donor cells, obtained 360 days after TCRalphabeta/CD19-depleted stem cell transplant. The DNA for the CDR3 is TGCGCCAGCAGCCCGAGACAACCAGGGGTGCAAGAGACCCAGTACTTC. This translates into CASSPRQPGVQETQYF.